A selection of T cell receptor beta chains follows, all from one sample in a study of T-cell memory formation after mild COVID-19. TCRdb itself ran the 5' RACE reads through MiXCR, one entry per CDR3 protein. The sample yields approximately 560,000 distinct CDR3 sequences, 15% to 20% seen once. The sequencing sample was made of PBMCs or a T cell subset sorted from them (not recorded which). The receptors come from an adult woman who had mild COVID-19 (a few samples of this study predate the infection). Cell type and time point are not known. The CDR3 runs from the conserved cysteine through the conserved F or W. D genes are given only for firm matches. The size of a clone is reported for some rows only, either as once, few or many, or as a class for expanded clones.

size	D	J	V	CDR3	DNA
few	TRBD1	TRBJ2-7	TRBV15	CATSTGGQGVPNEQYF	TGTGCCACCAGCACTGGCGGACAGGGGGTCCCCAACGAGCAGTACTTC
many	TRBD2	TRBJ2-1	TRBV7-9	CASSSGLAGLDEQFF	TGTGCCAGCAGCTCGGGACTAGCGGGTCTCGATGAGCAGTTCTTC
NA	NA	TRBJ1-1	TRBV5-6	CASSFGGVTTYAEAFF	TGTGCCAGCAGCTTTGGGGGGGTCACGACCTACGCTGAAGCTTTCTTT
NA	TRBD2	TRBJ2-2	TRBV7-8	CASSSGLDNTGELFF	TGTGCCAGCAGCTCCGGACTAGATAACACCGGGGAGCTGTTTTTT
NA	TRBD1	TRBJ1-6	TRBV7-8	CASSHGTGSYNSPLHF	TGTGCCAGCAGCCACGGGACAGGGTCCTATAATTCACCCCTCCACTTT
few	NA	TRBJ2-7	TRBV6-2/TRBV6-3	CASSYGRNVYEQYF	TGTGCCAGCAGTTACGGACGGAATGTCTACGAGCAGTACTTC
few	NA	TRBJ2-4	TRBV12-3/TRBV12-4	CASSLDRLTVKNIQYF	TGTGCCAGCAGTTTAGACAGGCTTACCGTCAAAAACATTCAGTACTTC
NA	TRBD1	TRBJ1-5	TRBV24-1	CATSTGGGDQPQHF	TGTGCCACCTCGACAGGGGGCGGGGATCAGCCCCAGCATTTT
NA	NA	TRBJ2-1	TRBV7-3	CASSTYRGEQFF	TGTGCCAGCAGCACATATAGAGGCGAGCAGTTCTTC
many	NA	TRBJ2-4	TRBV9	CASSGTDINIQYF	TGTGCCAGCAGCGGGACAGACATAAACATTCAGTACTTC
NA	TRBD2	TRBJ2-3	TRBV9	CASSHGTSSTDTQYF	TGTGCCAGCAGCCATGGGACTAGCTCCACAGATACGCAGTATTTT
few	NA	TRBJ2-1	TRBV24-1	CATSERDNSYNEQFF	TGTGCCACCAGTGAGCGGGACAACTCCTACAATGAGCAGTTCTTC
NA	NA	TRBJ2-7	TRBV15	CATSRDIHPDLGEQYF	TGTGCCACCAGCAGAGATATACACCCGGACCTGGGCGAGCAGTACTTC
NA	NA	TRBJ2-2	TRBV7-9	CASSFPRAMELFF	TGTGCCAGCAGCTTCCCAAGGGCTATGGAGCTGTTTTTT
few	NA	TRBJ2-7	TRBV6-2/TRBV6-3	CASTSTGRKVEQYF	TGTGCCAGCACATCGACAGGGAGGAAGGTCGAGCAGTACTTC
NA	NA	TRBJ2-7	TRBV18	CASCPTRSSYEQYF	TGTGCCAGCTGCCCGACTAGGAGCTCCTACGAGCAGTACTTC
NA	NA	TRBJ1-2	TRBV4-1	CASSLAGDKNYGYTF	TGCGCCAGCAGCCTCGCCGGGGACAAGAACTATGGCTACACCTTC
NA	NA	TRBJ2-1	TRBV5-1	CASSRGTLDNNEQFF	TGCGCCAGCAGCCGCGGGACACTGGACAACAATGAGCAGTTCTTC
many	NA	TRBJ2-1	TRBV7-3	CASSLDSYNEQFF	TGTGCTAGCAGCTTAGACTCCTACAATGAGCAGTTCTTC
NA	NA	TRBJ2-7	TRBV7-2	CASSLLAPYEQYF	TGTGCCAGCAGCTTACTTGCGCCCTACGAGCAGTACTTC
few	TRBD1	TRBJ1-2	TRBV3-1	CASSQATGGDGYTF	TGTGCCAGCAGCCAGGCGACAGGGGGCGATGGCTACACCTTC
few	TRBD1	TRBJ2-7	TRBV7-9	CASSPGTGTHYEQYF	TGTGCCAGCAGCCCCGGGACAGGGACCCACTACGAGCAGTACTTC
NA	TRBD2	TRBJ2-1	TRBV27	CASTTLAGGYNEQFF	TGTGCCAGCACCACCCTAGCGGGAGGTTACAATGAGCAGTTCTTC
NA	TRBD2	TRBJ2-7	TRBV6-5	CASSVAGATDEQYF	TGTGCCAGCAGTGTTGCGGGAGCCACCGACGAGCAGTACTTC
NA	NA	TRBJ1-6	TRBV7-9	CASSGGQFNSPLHF	TGTGCCAGCAGCGGAGGACAGTTTAATTCACCCCTCCACTTT
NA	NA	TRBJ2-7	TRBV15	CATSSVRISFSYEQYF	TGTGCCACCAGCAGCGTCAGGATCTCCTTCTCCTACGAGCAGTACTTC
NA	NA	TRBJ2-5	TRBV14	CASKRDTTEETQYF	TGTGCCAGCAAAAGGGACACGACCGAAGAGACCCAGTACTTC
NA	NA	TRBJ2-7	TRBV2	CASISGSRYEQYF	TGTGCCAGCATCTCAGGGTCGCGGTACGAGCAGTACTTC
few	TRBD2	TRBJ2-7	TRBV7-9	CASSFSGTSDEQYF	TGTGCCAGCAGTTTTAGTGGGACTAGCGACGAGCAGTACTTC
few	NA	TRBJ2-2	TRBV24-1	CATSDPSLSNTGELFF	TGTGCCACCAGTGATCCTTCTCTGAGTAACACCGGGGAGCTGTTTTTT
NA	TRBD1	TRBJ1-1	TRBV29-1	CSGVNPGTGDTEAFF	TGCAGCGGGGTGAACCCTGGGACAGGGGACACTGAAGCTTTCTTT
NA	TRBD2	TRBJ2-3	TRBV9	CASSAGTSGGSPRGDTQYF	TGTGCCAGCAGCGCGGGGACTAGCGGGGGGTCCCCACGTGGAGATACGCAGTATTTT
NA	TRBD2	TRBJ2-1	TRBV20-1	CSARESGEEYNEQFF	TGCAGTGCTAGAGAAAGCGGGGAGGAGTACAATGAGCAGTTCTTC
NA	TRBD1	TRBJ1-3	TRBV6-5	CASSPDRDPGNTIYF	TGTGCCAGCAGTCCTGACAGGGATCCTGGAAACACCATATATTTT
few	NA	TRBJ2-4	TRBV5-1	CASSGAQGRLAKNVQYF	TGCGCCAGCAGCGGCGCGCAGGGACGGTTAGCCAAAAACGTTCAGTACTTC
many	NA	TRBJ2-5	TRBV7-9	CASSLFLLGQETQYF	TGTGCCAGCAGCTTATTTTTGCTGGGCCAAGAGACCCAGTACTTC
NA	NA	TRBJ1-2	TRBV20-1	CSAPLAPGGYGYTF	TGCAGTGCCCCCTTGGCCCCGGGAGGGTATGGCTACACCTTC
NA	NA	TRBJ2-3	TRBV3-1	CASSQDRAQTGDTQYF	TGTGCCAGCAGCCAAGATCGGGCCCAGACAGGAGATACGCAGTATTTT
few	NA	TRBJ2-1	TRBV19	CASSDRGLKMNEQFF	TGTGCCAGTAGTGATAGGGGACTCAAGATGAATGAGCAGTTCTTC
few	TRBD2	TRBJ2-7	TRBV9	CASSPSGEGRYEQYF	TGTGCCAGCAGCCCAAGCGGGGAGGGCCGCTACGAGCAGTACTTC
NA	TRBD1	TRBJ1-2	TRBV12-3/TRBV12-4	CASSHDRGQRKGYTF	TGTGCCAGCAGCCATGACAGGGGGCAAAGGAAAGGCTACACCTTC
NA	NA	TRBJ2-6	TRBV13	CASSLYLSGANVLTF	TGTGCCAGCAGCCTATATCTCTCTGGGGCCAACGTCCTGACTTTC
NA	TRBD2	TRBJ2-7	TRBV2	CASSQLAGGRYEQYF	TGTGCCAGCAGTCAACTAGCGGGAGGGCGGTACGAGCAGTACTTC
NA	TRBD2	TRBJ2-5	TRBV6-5	CASSYSLAGGETQYF	TGTGCCAGCAGTTACTCACTAGCGGGGGGAGAGACCCAGTACTTC
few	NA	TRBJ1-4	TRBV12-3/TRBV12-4	CASSLGWGAQREKLFF	TGTGCCAGCAGTTTAGGCTGGGGGGCCCAGAGGGAAAAACTGTTTTTT
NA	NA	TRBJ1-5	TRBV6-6	CASSPGVTFTPTSNQPQHF	TGTGCCAGCAGCCCCGGGGTTACCTTTACCCCAACTAGCAATCAGCCCCAGCATTTT
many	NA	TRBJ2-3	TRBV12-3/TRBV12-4	CASRRQSTDTQYF	TGTGCCAGCAGACGACAAAGCACAGATACGCAGTATTTT
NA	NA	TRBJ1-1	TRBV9	CASSAQTTMNTEAFF	TGTGCCAGCAGCGCCCAGACAACGATGAACACTGAAGCTTTCTTT
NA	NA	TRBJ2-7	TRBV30	CAWSRDGYEQYF	TGTGCCTGGAGTCGGGACGGGTACGAGCAGTACTTC
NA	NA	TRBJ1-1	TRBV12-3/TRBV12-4	CASSTIEVDTEAFF	TGTGCCAGCAGTACGATAGAGGTGGACACTGAAGCTTTCTTT
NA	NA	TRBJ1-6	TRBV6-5	CASSPFRGLLKPLHF	TGTGCCAGCAGTCCATTCCGAGGTCTGCTTAAACCCCTCCACTTT
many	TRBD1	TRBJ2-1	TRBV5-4	CASSEDRFSYNEQFF	TGTGCCAGCAGCGAGGACAGGTTCTCCTACAATGAGCAGTTCTTC
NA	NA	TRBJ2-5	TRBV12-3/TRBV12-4	CASRLAGAGETQYF	TGTGCCAGCAGACTCGCTGGGGCAGGAGAGACCCAGTACTTC
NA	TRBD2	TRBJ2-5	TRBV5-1	CASSLVSGAQGTQYF	TGCGCCAGCAGCTTGGTTAGCGGGGCCCAGGGGACCCAGTACTTC